The 18 T cell receptor beta chains presented below share a single source sample, sequenced in a study of graft-versus-host responses after intestinal transplantation. The antigens of these receptors remain unknown. Sequenced by immunoSEQ multiplex PCR; TCRdb stores in-frame clones only, minus some. Of tens of thousands of clones listed, 92% are singletons. Specimen: unstimulated CD4+ T cells sorted from spleen or lymph node cells, collected before intestinal transplant. Receptor source: a human donor who received an intestinal transplant.

The chain uses TRBV2 and TRBJ1-4; possibly TRBD1 for D (5 bases). Germline-derived CDR1 and CDR2 are SNHLY and FYNNEI. The CDR3 is made up of 15 amino acids. V lost 1 base, J lost 2 bases, and 8 bases lay in between. CDR3 bases: TGTGCCAGCAGTGAAGGAGGGGCCACTAATGAAAAACTGTTTTTT. This gives the protein CASSEGGATNEKLFF. The variable domain in full, with the rest retrieved from reference TRBV2 and TRBJ1-4, is EPEVTQTPSHQVTQMGQEVILRCVPISNHLYFYWYRQILGQKVEFLVSFYNNEISEKSEIFDDQFSVERPDGSNFTLKIRSTKLEDSAMYFCASSEGGATNEKLFFGSGTQLSVL.

The chain has TRBV5-1 and TRBJ1-6, with D perhaps TRBD1 (6 bases). The germline gives CDR1 SGHRS, CDR2 YFSETQ. The CDR3 extends over 16 amino acids. V shed 4 bases and J shed 7 bases, with 18 bases lying between them. The DNA of the CDR3 is TGCGCCAGCAGCCCTGGGGTCGGGACACAAAATTCACCCCTCCACTTT. It is translated as CASSPGVGTQNSPLHF.

The chain carries TRBV19 and TRBJ2-7; 7 bases agree with TRBD1. The V segment lost 3 bases and the J segment 3 bases; nucleotides outside the gene matches: 8. The CDR3 consists of 15 residues. Germline V gene data show CDR1 as LNHDA and CDR2 as SQIVND (reference sequence). For the CDR3, the DNA is TGTGCCAGTAGTATCCCGGGACAGATCTTCTACGAGCAGTACTTC. Protein sequence: CASSIPGQIFYEQYF.

This sequence joins TRBV19 and TRBJ1-2; 7 nucleotides agree with TRBD1. V lost 3 bases and J lost 4; bases outside the gene matches: 8. Germline CDR1 and CDR2: LNHDA and SQIVND (reference sequence). CDR3 length equals 15 residues. The CDR3 DNA follows: TGTGCCAGTAGTATCTCGGACAGGATGCCCTATGGCTACACCTTC. It codes for CASSISDRMPYGYTF. Full variable domain (missing parts from reference TRBV19 and TRBJ1-2): DGGITQSPKYLFRKEGQNVTLSCEQNLNHDAMYWYRQDPGQGLRLIYYSQIVNDFQKGDIAEGYSVSREKKESFPLTVTSAQKNPTAFYLCASSISDRMPYGYTFGSGTRLTVV.

Comment on this clone: The sample contains more than one DNA sequence encoding this CDR3. This chain links TRBV6-4 with TRBJ2-7; 7 bases agree with TRBD2. In germline, CDR1 is MRHNA, CDR2 SNTAGT. The junction had 9 bases not matched to a gene; V was cut back by 8 bases and J by 2 bases. The CDR3 is 14 amino acids. The CDR3: CASFPGGRAYEQYF. In DNA form, the CDR3 reads TGTGCCAGCTTTCCGGGTGGGAGGGCCTACGAGCAGTACTTC.

The V gene is TRBV6-5, the J gene TRBJ2-3; 8 bases fit TRBD1. There are 13 residues in the CDR3. Looked up from germline, CDR1 is MNHEY and CDR2 is SVGAGI. The V and J ends lost 5 bases and 6 bases, in that order; junction bases with no gene match: 4. The CDR3 nucleotides read TGTGCCAGCAGTGCCTACAGGGGGGATACGCAGTATTTT. It specifies CASSAYRGDTQYF.

The genes are TRBV5-1 and TRBJ1-1; 7 bases map to TRBD1. Germline CDR1 SGHRS, CDR2 YFSETQ. V shed 2 bases and J 1 base; nucleotides not matched to a gene: 8. The CDR3 contains 16 residues. CDR3 coding DNA: TGCGCCAGCAGCTTAAAAACAGGGGTGGGGAACACTGAAGCTTTCTTT. It yields the protein CASSLKTGVGNTEAFF.

V and J are TRBV14 and TRBJ2-6; unclear D gene. The CDR3 loop spans 15 amino acids. Germline V CDR1 and CDR2: SGHDN, FVKESK. Trimming removed 2 bases at V and 0 bases at J, with 5 bases between. DNA of the CDR3: TGTGCCAGCAGCCAATGGATCTCTGGGGCCAACGTCCTGACTTTC. The encoded protein is CASSQWISGANVLTF. The full variable domain, in which reference TRBV14 and TRBJ2-6 provide the parts outside the CDR3, is EAGVTQFPSHSVIEKGQTVTLRCDPISGHDNLYWYRRVMGKEIKFLLHFVKESKQDESGMPNNRFLAERTGGTYSTLKVQPAELEDSGVYFCASSQWISGANVLTFGAGSRLTVL.

V and J are TRBV25-1 and TRBJ2-2; 7 nucleotides line up with TRBD1. From germline, CDR1 is MGHDK and CDR2 SYGVNS. The J segment lost 0 bases and the V segment lost 2 bases, leaving 3 bases of the junction unmatched. The CDR3 covers 16 residues. The CDR3 sequence: CASSEKGGANTGELFF. As DNA, the CDR3 is TGTGCCAGCAGTGAAAAAGGGGGCGCGAACACCGGGGAGCTGTTTTTT.

The chain employs TRBV5-1 and TRBJ2-7, with TRBD2 matching over 10 bases. J gave up 3 bases and V 1 base, and 7 bases lay outside the gene matches. This CDR3 has 16 residues. CDR1 is SGHRS, CDR2 YFSETQ, per germline. CDR3 sequence (DNA): TGCGCCAGCAGCTTGCCCGGGACTAGCGAGCACTACGAGCAGTACTTC. Translated, it gives CASSLPGTSEHYEQYF.

J is TRBJ2-6 and V is TRBV4-2; the D is unclear. V was clipped by 2 bases and J by 0 bases, with 11 bases between them. The CDR3 sequence is 17 residues long. Germline V gene sequence: CDR1 LGHNA, CDR2 YNFKEQ. The DNA of the CDR3 is TGTGCCAGCAGCCAAAGCAAGGATAGCTCTGGGGCCAACGTCCTGACTTTC. It translates to CASSQSKDSSGANVLTF.

The chain employs TRBV5-4 and TRBJ1-2, with D perhaps TRBD1 (6 bases). There are 14 residues in the CDR3. V was trimmed by 0 bases and J by 3 bases, leaving 9 bases between them. Germline V CDR1 and CDR2: SGHNT, YYREEE (reference sequence). CDR3 bases: TGTGCCAGCAGCTTGGGACAGGACTACTATGGCTACACCTTC. This sequence encodes CASSLGQDYYGYTF.

The chain employs TRBV9 and TRBJ2-2, with 9 nucleotides matching TRBD2. Germline values: CDR1 SGDLS, CDR2 YYNGEE. This CDR3 is built from 16 residues. The J segment lost 6 bases and the V segment lost 4 bases, leaving 10 bases of the junction unmatched. The CDR3 nucleotides are TGTGCCAGCAGCTCCGGACTAGCGTACCGGTCCGGGGAGCTGTTTTTT. Its translation: CASSSGLAYRSGELFF.

This clone was counted between two and nine times. CDR3 region: CASSPRDSAANYGYTF. The CDR3 nucleotides read TGTGCCAGCAGCCCCCGGGACAGCGCAGCTAACTATGGCTACACCTTC. The rearrangement links TRBV5-5 to TRBJ1-2, with 7 bases fitting TRBD1. CDR1 is SGHKS and CDR2 is YYEKEE in the germline V gene (reference sequence). Trimming cost V 4 bases and J 0 bases; bases outside gene matches: 9. This CDR3 contains 16 residues.

Note on this clone: Germline is not matched at one junction end, which may reflect a read error. The chain uses TRBV14 and TRBJ1-1, with D possibly being TRBD1 (6 bases). The CDR3 extends over 13 amino acids. In germline, CDR1 is SGHDN, CDR2 FVKESK. The CDR3 loop is CASTQQGSRGAFF. CDR3 bases: TGTGCCAGCACCCAACAGGGCAGTCGGGGAGCTTTCTTT.

This clone was observed once. DNA of the CDR3: TGTGCCAGCAGTTACTCGTATCGCAGGGTGGTTGAAAAACTGTTTTTT. This codes for CASSYSYRRVVEKLFF. This chain uses TRBV6-6 with TRBJ1-4, with D possibly matching TRBD1 (5 bases). The V gene lost 0 bases and the J gene lost 7 bases, with 15 bases spanning the gap. This CDR3 contains 16 residues. Looked up from germline, CDR1 is MNHNY and CDR2 is SVGAGI (reference sequence).

This chain links TRBV6-1 with TRBJ2-4; possibly TRBD2 for D (7 bases). The CDR3 runs to 19 residues. Germline V gene data show CDR1 as MNHNS and CDR2 as SASEGT. Trimming pared 2 bases from V and 0 bases from J, leaving 20 bases between. CDR3 DNA: TGTGCCAGCAGTGAACGGGAGGCCGGGGGCATCCTAGCCAAAAACATTCAGTACTTC. Its translation: CASSEREAGGILAKNIQYF.

This chain uses TRBV5-6 with TRBJ2-7; D possibly corresponds to TRBD2 (5 bases). V was trimmed by 0 bases and J by 6 bases, leaving 10 bases between them. This CDR3 comprises 13 residues. Germline V gene data show CDR1 as SGHDT and CDR2 as YYEEEE. The CDR3 reads CASSLAGVGEQYF. CDR3 sequence (DNA): TGTGCCAGCAGCTTGGCCGGGGTTGGCGAGCAGTACTTC.